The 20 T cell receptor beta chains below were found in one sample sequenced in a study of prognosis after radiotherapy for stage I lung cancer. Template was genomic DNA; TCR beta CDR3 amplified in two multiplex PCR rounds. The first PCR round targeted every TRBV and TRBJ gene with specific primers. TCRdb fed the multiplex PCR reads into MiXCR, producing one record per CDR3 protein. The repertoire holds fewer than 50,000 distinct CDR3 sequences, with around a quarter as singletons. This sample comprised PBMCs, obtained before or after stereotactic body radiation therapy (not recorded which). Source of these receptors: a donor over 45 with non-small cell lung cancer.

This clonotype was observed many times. CDR3 nucleotide sequence: TGTGCCAGCAGTTACATAGCGGGATCCCAATACAATGAGCAGTTCTTC. Translated, it gives CASSYIAGSQYNEQFF. The chain recombines TRBV6-2 or TRBV6-3 with TRBJ2-1; 8 bases match TRBD2. Looked up from germline, CDR1 is MNHEY and CDR2 is SVGEGT. The CDR3 has 16 residues. The ends lost 2 bases at V and 4 bases at J; junction bases unmatched: 7.

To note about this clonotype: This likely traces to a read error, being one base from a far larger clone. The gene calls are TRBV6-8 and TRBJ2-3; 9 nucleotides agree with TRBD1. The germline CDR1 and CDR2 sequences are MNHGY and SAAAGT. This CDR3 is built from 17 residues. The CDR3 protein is CASSPPVGTGITDKQYF. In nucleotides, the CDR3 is TGTGCCAGCAGTCCTCCTGTTGGGACAGGGATCACAGATAAGCAGTATTTT.

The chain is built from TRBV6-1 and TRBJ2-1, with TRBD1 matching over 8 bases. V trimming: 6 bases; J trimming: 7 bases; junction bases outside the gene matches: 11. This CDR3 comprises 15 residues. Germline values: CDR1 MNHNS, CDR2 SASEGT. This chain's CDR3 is CASRSVTGVINEQFF. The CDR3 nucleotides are TGTGCCAGCAGGTCGGTGACAGGGGTAATTAATGAGCAGTTCTTC.

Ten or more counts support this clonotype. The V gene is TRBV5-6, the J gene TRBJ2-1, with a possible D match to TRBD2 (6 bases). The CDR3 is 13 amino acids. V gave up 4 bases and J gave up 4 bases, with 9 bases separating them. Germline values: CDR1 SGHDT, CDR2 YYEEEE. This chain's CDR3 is CASSGDFYNEQFF. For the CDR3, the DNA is TGTGCCAGCAGCGGGGACTTTTACAATGAGCAGTTCTTC.

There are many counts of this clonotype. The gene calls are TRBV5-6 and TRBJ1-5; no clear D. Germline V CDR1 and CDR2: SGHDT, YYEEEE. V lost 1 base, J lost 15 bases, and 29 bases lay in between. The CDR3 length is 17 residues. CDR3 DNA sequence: TGTGCCAGCAGCTTGTACCAAAATGGACCCTCGAACCCCGCCTGGCATTTT. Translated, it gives CASSLYQNGPSNPAWHF. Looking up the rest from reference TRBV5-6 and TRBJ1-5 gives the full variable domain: DAGVTQSPTHLIKTRGQQVTLRCSPKSGHDTVSWYQQALGQGPQFIFQYYEEEERQRGNFPDRFSGHQFPNYSSELNVNALLLGDSALYLCASSLYQNGPSNPAWHFGDGTRLSIL.

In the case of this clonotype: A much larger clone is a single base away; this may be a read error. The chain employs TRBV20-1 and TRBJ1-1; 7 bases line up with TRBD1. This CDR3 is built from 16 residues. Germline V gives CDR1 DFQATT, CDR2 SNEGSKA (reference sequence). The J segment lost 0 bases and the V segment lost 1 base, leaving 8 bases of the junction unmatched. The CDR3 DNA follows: TGCAGTGCTAGAGCAGGGACAGTGACCCTGAACACTGAAGCTTTCTTT. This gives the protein CSARAGTVTLNTEAFF.

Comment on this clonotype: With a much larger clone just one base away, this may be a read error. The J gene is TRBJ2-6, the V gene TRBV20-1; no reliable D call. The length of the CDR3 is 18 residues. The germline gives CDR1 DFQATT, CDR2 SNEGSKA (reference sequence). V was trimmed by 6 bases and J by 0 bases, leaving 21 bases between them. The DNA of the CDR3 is TGCAGTGCGGAAGATCAGTGGCCGTCCTTCTCTGGGGCCAACGTCCTGACTTTC. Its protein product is CSAEDQWPSFSGANVLTF.

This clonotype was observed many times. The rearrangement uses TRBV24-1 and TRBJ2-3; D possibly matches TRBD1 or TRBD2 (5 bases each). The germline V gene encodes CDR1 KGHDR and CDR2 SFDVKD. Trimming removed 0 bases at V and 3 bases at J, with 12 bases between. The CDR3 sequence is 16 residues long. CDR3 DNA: TGTGCCACCAGTGATTTGGACTCATGGGGGACAGATACGCAGTATTTT. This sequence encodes CATSDLDSWGTDTQYF.

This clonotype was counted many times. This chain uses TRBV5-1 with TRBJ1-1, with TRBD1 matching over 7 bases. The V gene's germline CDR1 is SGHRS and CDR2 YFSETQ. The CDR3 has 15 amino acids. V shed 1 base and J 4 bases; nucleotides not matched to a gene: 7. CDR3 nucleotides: TGCGCCAGCAGCTTGTCCCCAGGGGGTATCACTGAAGCTTTCTTT. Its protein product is CASSLSPGGITEAFF. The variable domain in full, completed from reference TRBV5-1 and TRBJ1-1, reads KAGVTQTPRYLIKTRGQQVTLSCSPISGHRSVSWYQQTPGQGLQFLFEYFSETQRNKGNFPGRFSGRQFSNSRSEMNVSTLELGDSALYLCASSLSPGGITEAFFGQGTRLTVV.

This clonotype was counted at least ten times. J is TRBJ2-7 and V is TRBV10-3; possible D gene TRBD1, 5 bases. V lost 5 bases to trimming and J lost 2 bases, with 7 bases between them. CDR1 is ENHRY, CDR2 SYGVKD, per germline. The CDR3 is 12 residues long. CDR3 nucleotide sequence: TGTGCCATCAGTCCGACAGCCTACGAGCAGTACTTC. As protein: CAISPTAYEQYF.

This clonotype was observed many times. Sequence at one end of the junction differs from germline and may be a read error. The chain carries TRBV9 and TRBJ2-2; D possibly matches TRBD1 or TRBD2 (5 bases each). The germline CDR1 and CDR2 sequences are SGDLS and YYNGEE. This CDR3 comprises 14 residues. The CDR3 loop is CASSVGQNTGELFF. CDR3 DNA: TGTGCCAGCAGCGTGGGGCAGAACACCGGGGAGCTGTTCTTT.

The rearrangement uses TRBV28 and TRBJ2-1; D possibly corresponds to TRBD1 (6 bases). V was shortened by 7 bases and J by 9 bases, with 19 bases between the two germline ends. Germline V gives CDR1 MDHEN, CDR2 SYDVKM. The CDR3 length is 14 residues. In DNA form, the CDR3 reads TGTGCCAGCAACCAAGTAGGGCCCAGGGGTGAGCAGTTCTTC. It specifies CASNQVGPRGEQFF. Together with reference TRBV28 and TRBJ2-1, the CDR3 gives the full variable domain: DVKVTQSSRYLVKRTGEKVFLECVQDMDHENMFWYRQDPGLGLRLIYFSYDVKMKEKGDIPEGYSVSREKKERFSLILESASTNQTSMYLCASNQVGPRGEQFFGPGTRLTVL.

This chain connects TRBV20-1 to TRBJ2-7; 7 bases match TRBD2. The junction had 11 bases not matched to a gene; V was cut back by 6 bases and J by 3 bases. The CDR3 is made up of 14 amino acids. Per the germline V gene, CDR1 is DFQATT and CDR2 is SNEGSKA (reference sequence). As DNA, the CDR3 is TGCAGTGCCCCGCCCGGCGGGACTATCTACGAGCAGTACTTC. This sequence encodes CSAPPGGTIYEQYF.

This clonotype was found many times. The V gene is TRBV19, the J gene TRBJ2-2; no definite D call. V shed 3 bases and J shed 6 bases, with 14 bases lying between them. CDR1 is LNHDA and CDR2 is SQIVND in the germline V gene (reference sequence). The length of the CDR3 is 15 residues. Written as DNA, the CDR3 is TGTGCCAGTAGTATGGGTAGAGATATTGCCGGGGAGCTGTTTTTT. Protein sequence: CASSMGRDIAGELFF.

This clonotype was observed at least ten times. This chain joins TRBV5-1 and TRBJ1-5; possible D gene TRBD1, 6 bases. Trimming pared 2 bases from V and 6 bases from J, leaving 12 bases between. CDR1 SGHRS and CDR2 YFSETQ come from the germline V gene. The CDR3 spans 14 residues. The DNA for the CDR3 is TGCGCCAGCAGCTTAGAACAGGGTGGTCAGCCCCAGCATTTT. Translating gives CASSLEQGGQPQHF.

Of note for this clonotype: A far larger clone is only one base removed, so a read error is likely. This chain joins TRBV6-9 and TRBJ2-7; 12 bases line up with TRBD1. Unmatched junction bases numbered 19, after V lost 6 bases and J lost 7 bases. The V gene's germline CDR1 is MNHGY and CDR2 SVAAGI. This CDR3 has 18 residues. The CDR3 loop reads CASRQPYRSGQGASEQYF. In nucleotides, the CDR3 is TGTGCCAGCAGACAACCATACCGTTCGGGACAGGGGGCTAGTGAGCAGTACTTC.

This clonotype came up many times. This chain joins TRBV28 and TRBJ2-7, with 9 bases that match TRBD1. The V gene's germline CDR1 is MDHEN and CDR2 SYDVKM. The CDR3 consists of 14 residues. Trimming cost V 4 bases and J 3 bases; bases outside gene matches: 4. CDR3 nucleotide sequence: TGTGCCAGCAGTTCGCGGACAGGGGTCTACGAGCAGTACTTC. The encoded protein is CASSSRTGVYEQYF.

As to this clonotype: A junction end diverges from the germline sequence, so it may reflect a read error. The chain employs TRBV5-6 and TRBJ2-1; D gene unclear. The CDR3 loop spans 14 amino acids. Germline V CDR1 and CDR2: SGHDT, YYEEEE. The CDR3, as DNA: TGTGCCGGCAGCTTGGTAGCTGAAACCAATGAGCAGTTCTTC. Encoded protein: CAGSLVAETNEQFF.

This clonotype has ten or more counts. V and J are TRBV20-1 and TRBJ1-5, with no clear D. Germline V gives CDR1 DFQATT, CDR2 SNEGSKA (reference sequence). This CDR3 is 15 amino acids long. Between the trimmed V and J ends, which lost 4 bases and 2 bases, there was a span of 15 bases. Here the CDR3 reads CSAIPGGIGNQPQHF. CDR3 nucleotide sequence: TGCAGTGCTATTCCCGGCGGAATCGGCAATCAGCCCCAGCATTTT.

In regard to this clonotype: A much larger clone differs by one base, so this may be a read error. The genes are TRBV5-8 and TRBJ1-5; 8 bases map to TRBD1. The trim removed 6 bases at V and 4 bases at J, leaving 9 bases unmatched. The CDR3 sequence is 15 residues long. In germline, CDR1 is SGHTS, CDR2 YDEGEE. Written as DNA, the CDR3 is TGTGCCAGCATCTACCGGGACAGGCTAAATCAGCCCCAGCATTTT. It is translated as CASIYRDRLNQPQHF.